The 25 T cell receptor beta chains below were found in one sample sequenced in a study of cytomegalovirus exposure and HLA in healthy donors (TCRdb year 2017). Libraries came from the immunoSEQ multiplex PCR assay. The multiplex PCR relied on a mix of 60 forward primers for TCR Vbeta segments and 13 reverse primers for TCR Jbeta segments. The immuneACCESS repertoire file appears here via TCRdb, limited to in-frame rearrangements. These files lack a portion of the clones; in checked studies, under half of the deficit traces to unresolved V genes, and the cause of the others is not known. The sample table records over 110,000 clones; more than 70% of these occur just once. Approximately 1.2% of the sample is held by the ten biggest clonotypes. The sequenced sample consisted of PBMCs. The receptors here all came from a male donor in good health and CMV-seropositive.

The V and J genes are TRBV19 and TRBJ1-5; the D gene is possibly TRBD1 (5 bases). The CDR3 runs to 16 residues. The germline V gene encodes CDR1 LNHDA and CDR2 SQIVND (reference sequence). Trimming shortened V by 8 bases and J by 0 bases, and 17 bases separated the two germline ends. CDR3 nucleotide sequence: TGTGCCAGTGGTCTGTGGGGGGGGGATAGCAATCAGCCCCAGCATTTT. Translation gives CASGLWGGDSNQPQHF.

CDR3 DNA sequence: TGTGCCAGCAGCTATGGACAGGCTGTATACGAGCAGTACTTC. Protein: CASSYGQAVYEQYF. This chain joins TRBV11-2 and TRBJ2-7; 7 positions match TRBD1. Germline V CDR1 and CDR2: SGHAT, FQNNGV. J lost 4 bases, V lost 4 bases, and 7 bases had no gene match. This CDR3 comprises 14 residues.

This clone was seen a handful of times. The rearrangement uses TRBV28 and TRBJ2-3, with D possibly matching TRBD2 (6 bases). V dropped 1 base and J dropped 1 base, with 12 bases sitting between them. This CDR3 has 16 amino acids. From germline, CDR1 is MDHEN and CDR2 SYDVKM. CDR3 in amino acids: CASSLSGTAGTDTQYF. The CDR3 DNA reads TGTGCCAGCAGTTTATCCGGGACTGCGGGCACAGATACGCAGTATTTT. Full variable domain (outside the CDR3, taken from reference TRBV28 and TRBJ2-3): DVKVTQSSRYLVKRTGEKVFLECVQDMDHENMFWYRQDPGLGLRLIYFSYDVKMKEKGDIPEGYSVSREKKERFSLILESASTNQTSMYLCASSLSGTAGTDTQYFGPGTRLTVL.

As for this clone: The sample carries other DNA sequences with the same CDR3. The J gene is TRBJ1-2, the V gene TRBV6-5, with a weak D call TRBD1 (6 bases). Germline V CDR1 and CDR2: MNHEY, SVGAGI. The CDR3 loop spans 14 amino acids. Trimming took 2 bases from V and 7 from J, leaving 14 bases between them. CDR3 amino acids: CASSYTGNGLGYTF. DNA of the CDR3: TGTGCCAGCAGTTACACAGGGAACGGTCTTGGCTACACCTTC.

This rearrangement joins TRBV9 to TRBJ1-2; weak D call: TRBD1 (5 bases). Germline CDR1 is SGDLS and CDR2 is YYNGEE. The V end lost 0 bases, the J end lost 6 bases, and 18 bases lay between the germline ends. The CDR3 consists of 16 residues. The CDR3 nucleotides read TGTGCCAGCAGCGTAGGGGGCAGGGTCGGTCGGAATGGCTACACCTTC. It is translated as CASSVGGRVGRNGYTF. The full variable domain, in which reference TRBV9 and TRBJ1-2 provide the parts outside the CDR3, is DSGVTQTPKHLITATGQRVTLRCSPRSGDLSVYWYQQSLDQGLQFLIQYYNGEERAKGNILERFSAQQFPDLHSELNLSSLELGDSALYFCASSVGGRVGRNGYTFGSGTRLTVV.

This chain joins TRBV18 and TRBJ2-7, with TRBD2 as a possible D gene (5 bases). The CDR3 is 12 amino acids. Germline V lookup: CDR1 KGHSH, CDR2 LQKENI. Between the trimmed V and J ends, which lost 4 bases and 2 bases, there was a span of 6 bases. CDR3 sequence: CASSREPYEQYF. CDR3 sequence (DNA): TGTGCCAGCTCACGGGAGCCCTACGAGCAGTACTTC.

The chain uses TRBV27 and TRBJ2-7, with TRBD2 matching over 8 bases. The V and J ends lost 3 bases and 1 base, in that order; junction bases with no gene match: 5. Per the germline V gene, CDR1 is MNHEY and CDR2 is SMNVEV (reference sequence). The CDR3 has 15 residues. CDR3 sequence (DNA): TGTGCCAGCAGTTTCACGGGAGGGGGTTCCTACGAGCAGTACTTC. It is translated as CASSFTGGGSYEQYF.

This CDR3 reads CAISESGTDATNEKLFF. CDR3 coding DNA: TGTGCCATCAGTGAGTCGGGCACAGACGCAACTAATGAAAAACTGTTTTTT. The chain couples TRBV10-3 to TRBJ1-4; D is unresolved. The CDR3 is 17 residues long. V gave up 0 bases and J gave up 0 bases, with 11 bases separating them. Per the germline V gene, CDR1 is ENHRY and CDR2 is SYGVKD.

The CDR3 DNA sequence: TGTGCCAGTAGTATATGGGGACTAGGGACCCAAGAGACCCAGTACTTC. It translates to CASSIWGLGTQETQYF. The chain carries TRBV19 and TRBJ2-5, with TRBD2 matching over 8 bases. The CDR3 is 16 residues long. The germline CDR1 and CDR2 sequences are LNHDA and SQIVND (reference sequence). Trimming removed 2 bases from V and 1 base from J; junction bases left unmatched: 6.

The chain joins TRBV9 to TRBJ2-1, with 15 bases fitting TRBD2. Germline V CDR1 and CDR2: SGDLS, YYNGEE. The CDR3 covers 16 residues. After removal of 2 bases from V and 9 bases from J, the junction contained 6 bases not matched to a gene. CDR3: CASSVGTSGRFGEQFF. CDR3 nucleotide sequence: TGTGCCAGCAGCGTTGGGACTAGCGGGAGGTTCGGTGAGCAGTTCTTC.

The chain joins TRBV10-2 to TRBJ2-5, with 10 bases aligning to TRBD2. The CDR3 runs 15 residues. Unmatched junction bases numbered 5, after V lost 6 bases and J lost 1 base. Germline V gene sequence: CDR1 WSHSY, CDR2 SAAADI. The CDR3: CASSSEREGQETQYF. As DNA, the CDR3 is TGCGCCAGCAGCAGTGAGCGGGAGGGCCAAGAGACCCAGTACTTC.

V is TRBV5-1 and J is TRBJ2-2, with D possibly matching TRBD2 (5 bases). Trimming stripped 4 bases from V and 3 bases from J, with 16 bases between. Germline CDR1 SGHRS, CDR2 YFSETQ. The CDR3 length is 16 residues. The CDR3 DNA follows: TGCGCCAGCAGCCCCCGGGCCCCGAGGGACACCGGGGAGCTGTTTTTT. Protein sequence: CASSPRAPRDTGELFF. Variable domain in full (rest from reference TRBV5-1 and TRBJ2-2): KAGVTQTPRYLIKTRGQQVTLSCSPISGHRSVSWYQQTPGQGLQFLFEYFSETQRNKGNFPGRFSGRQFSNSRSEMNVSTLELGDSALYLCASSPRAPRDTGELFFGEGSRLTVL.

This chain links TRBV19 with TRBJ2-7; weak D call: TRBD2 (5 bases). Looked up from germline, CDR1 is LNHDA and CDR2 is SQIVND (reference sequence). V dropped 1 base and J dropped 2 bases, with 9 bases sitting between them. This CDR3 spans 14 amino acids. In DNA, the CDR3 is TGTGCCAGTAGTATAGGGACTGAAACCTACGAGCAGTACTTC. Translating it yields CASSIGTETYEQYF.

The gene calls are TRBV4-1 and TRBJ2-1; D is perhaps TRBD1 (6 bases). The V gene's germline CDR1 is MGHRA and CDR2 YSYEKL. The V and J ends lost 1 base and 3 bases respectively, with 22 bases between them. CDR3 size: 19 residues. The CDR3 sequence is CASSQVGMTGRGYYNEQFF. Here the CDR3 DNA reads TGCGCCAGCAGCCAAGTAGGGATGACAGGTCGAGGGTACTACAATGAGCAGTTCTTC.

This clone was observed once. V is TRBV7-6 and J is TRBJ2-1; 7 bases match TRBD1. The CDR3 has 14 amino acids. The V and J ends lost 5 bases and 6 bases, in that order; junction bases with no gene match: 7. Per the germline V gene, CDR1 is SGHVS and CDR2 is FNYEAQ. The CDR3 loop reads CASSGTGAPNEQFF. CDR3 in DNA: TGTGCCAGCAGCGGTACAGGGGCACCCAATGAGCAGTTCTTC.

The chain links TRBV9 to TRBJ2-3; 10 bases match TRBD2. J was trimmed by 5 bases and V by 4 bases; bases with no gene match: 10. This CDR3 comprises 16 residues. From germline, CDR1 is SGDLS and CDR2 YYNGEE. CDR3 sequence reads: CASSMGLAGEIDTQYF. CDR3 bases: TGTGCCAGCAGCATGGGGCTAGCGGGAGAAATAGATACGCAGTATTTT.

Written as DNA, the CDR3 is TGTGCCAGCAGTGGACAGCCGAACACTGAAGCTTTCTTT. Protein product: CASSGQPNTEAFF. The rearrangement uses TRBV6-1 and TRBJ1-1, with TRBD1 as a possible D gene (5 bases). CDR3 size: 13 residues. V shed 4 bases and J shed 1 base, with 7 bases lying between them. CDR1 and CDR2 from the germline V gene are MNHNS and SASEGT.

The chain combines TRBV29-1 with TRBJ2-1; 8 bases match TRBD2. The CDR3 loop spans 18 amino acids. Unmatched junction bases numbered 24, after V lost 6 bases and J lost 8 bases. Looked up from germline, CDR1 is SQVTM and CDR2 is ANQGSEA. CDR3 nucleotides: TGCAGCGTACGAGGGGTTGTAGTAAGCGGGAGTAGGTTGGATGAGCAGTTCTTC. Amino acids: CSVRGVVVSGSRLDEQFF.

J is TRBJ1-1 and V is TRBV5-1; 9 nucleotides match TRBD1. This CDR3 spans 17 amino acids. CDR1 SGHRS and CDR2 YFSETQ come from the germline V gene. V was clipped by 4 bases and J by 4 bases; unmatched bases: 14. CDR3 coding DNA: TGCGCCAGCAGCCCGGGACAGGGACGCTCGACGGGCACTGAAGCTTTCTTT. It encodes CASSPGQGRSTGTEAFF.

V and J are TRBV28 and TRBJ1-2; 7 nucleotides agree with TRBD1. From germline, CDR1 is MDHEN and CDR2 SYDVKM. The junction had 13 bases not matched to a gene; V was cut back by 4 bases and J by 5 bases. The length of the CDR3 is 16 residues. The CDR3 bases are TGTGCCAGCAGTTCCGCCTCCGAGACAGGGCCTTATGGCTACACCTTC. It is translated as CASSSASETGPYGYTF.

The V and J genes are TRBV5-1 and TRBJ1-6; TRBD1 matches 7 bases. The germline gives CDR1 SGHRS, CDR2 YFSETQ. The V segment lost 4 bases and the J segment 7 bases; nucleotides outside the gene matches: 5. The CDR3 length is 14 residues. The CDR3 region is CASSAGTENSPLHF. CDR3 in DNA: TGCGCCAGCAGCGCGGGGACAGAAAATTCACCCCTCCACTTT.

V is TRBV28 and J is TRBJ2-7, with TRBD2 identical over 14 bases. With 4 bases clipped from V and 3 bases from J, the junction kept 5 bases outside the gene matches. CDR3 size: 16 residues. Per germline, CDR1 MDHEN and CDR2 SYDVKM. The CDR3 DNA sequence: TGTGCCAGCAGTTCGACTAGCGGGAGGGGAGTCTACGAGCAGTACTTC. Translated: CASSSTSGRGVYEQYF. Using reference TRBV28 and TRBJ2-7 for the parts outside the CDR3, the full variable domain is DVKVTQSSRYLVKRTGEKVFLECVQDMDHENMFWYRQDPGLGLRLIYFSYDVKMKEKGDIPEGYSVSREKKERFSLILESASTNQTSMYLCASSSTSGRGVYEQYFGPGTRLTVT.

This clone has only a few counts. The same CDR3 also results from other DNA sequences found in this sample. V gene TRBV6-4 combines with J gene TRBJ1-5, with a possible D match to TRBD1 (6 bases). V was trimmed by 4 bases and J by 4 bases, leaving 8 bases between them. Germline loops: CDR1 MRHNA, CDR2 SNTAGT. This CDR3 has 13 amino acids. The CDR3 region is CASSGQANQPQHF. The CDR3, as DNA: TGTGCCAGCAGTGGACAGGCGAATCAGCCCCAGCATTTT.

The gene calls are TRBV7-2 and TRBJ2-7; TRBD2 matches 9 bases. V shed 5 bases and J 6 bases; nucleotides not matched to a gene: 14. Germline V gene sequence: CDR1 SGHTA, CDR2 FQGNSA. The CDR3 length is 16 residues. CDR3 bases: TGTGCCAGCAGCATACAAGCGGGGGGCCCAGCCTCCGAGCAGTACTTC. It yields the protein CASSIQAGGPASEQYF.

The chain carries TRBV7-9 and TRBJ1-1; D is possibly TRBD1 (6 bases). V lost 6 bases, J lost 8 bases, and 10 bases lay in between. CDR3 size: 11 residues. Germline CDR1 and CDR2: SEHNR and FQNEAQ (reference sequence). The CDR3 DNA is TGTGCCAGCAGGACAACAGGGGAAGCTTTCTTT. It codes for CASRTTGEAFF.